This T cell receptor beta chain was identified in a study of T cell repertoires in cytomegalovirus infection (dated 2019 in TCRdb). For the wider study: Because public TCR beta signatures pointed to carriage of CMV infection together with the matching HLA type, the HLA type of each donor mattered for the analysis.

Via the germline V gene (reference sequence), CDR1 is DFQATT and CDR2 SNEGSKA. V gives up 1 base and J gives up 0 bases, and the segment between their germline ends measures 29 bases. The CDR3 numbers 21 residues from cysteine through phenylalanine. Only CDR3 DNA remains: 63 bases, in frame from the first base. The investigation overall reported the following: In both this cohort and an independent approximately 400-donor cohort, the cumulative frequency of public TCR beta family members distinguished carriers of CMV infection plus the relevant HLA type. In the ex vivo response, HLA-C-restricted CMV-specific TCR beta clonotypes were dominant, and in two of eight donors the single most frequent clonotype came from this HLA-C-restricted group.

This clonotype was counted ten times or more. This receptor's antigen is unknown. The record has no base qualities; no much larger clone is one base away. Sequenced using an Illumina HiSeq 1500. TCRdb itself trimmed the public reads at Q25 with fastp, ran MiXCR and retained productive beta chains. Every distinct CDR3 protein forms one entry, paired with its most common genes and DNA. The sample has around 130,000 distinct CDR3 sequences on record, less than 9.5% of them singletons. The top ten constitute around 9.1% of the sample. This chain joins TRBV20-1 to TRBJ2-3; matching of 6 bases hints at TRBD2 as the D gene. Sample: PBMCs. The TCR comes from a human donor in good health (CMV status not recorded). Some clones in this sample may be carry-over from other donors' samples. In nucleotide form, the sequence is TGCAGTGCTAGAGCCCCCGGTGTCCCGGCGCTAGCGACTACTAGCACAGATACGCAGTATTTT. Translated, it gives CSARAPGVPALATTSTDTQYF.